This T cell receptor beta chain stems from a study of human T cells and chemical hapten exposure. Sample time point: patch test 2, 6 weeks after DPC sensitization. Treatment here: therapeutic diphenylcyclopropenone sensitization with weekly scalp DPC. This clonotype has a count of ten or more. TCRdb used MiXCR to reprocess the RACE reads, holding one entry per CDR3 protein. Among fewer than 90,000 distinct CDR3 sequences listed, less than 8.5% were seen once. Germline assignment: CDR1 LGHDT and CDR2 YNNKEL (reference sequence). There are 15 residues in the CDR3. V was shortened by 1 base and J by 1 base, with 9 bases between the two germline ends.

The source is a young woman with alopecia areata. Some clones in this sample may be carry-over from other donors' samples. The V and J genes are TRBV3-1 and TRBJ2-3, with a possible D match to TRBD1 (5 bases). Sequenced material: whole blood, taken in connection with sensitization to the hapten diphenylcyclopropenone (DPC). The CDR3 DNA follows: TGTGCCAGCAGCCAAGTTGGGGCGGGCACAGATACGCAGTATTTT. This codes for CASSQVGAGTDTQYF.